These 17 T cell receptor beta chains were all obtained from the same sample, sequenced in a study of blood T cell repertoires in COVID-19. Libraries were prepared by immunoSEQ multiplex PCR; TCRdb keeps only in-frame clonotypes and omits some of them. The sample records about 150,000 clones, approximately 86% being singletons. Input material: peripheral blood. These receptors were obtained from a man aged 65 to 79 with acute or convalescent COVID-19.

This sequence joins TRBV30 and TRBJ1-2; TRBD1 agrees at 12 bases. J gave up 6 bases and V 4 bases, and 6 bases lay outside the gene matches. Germline loops: CDR1 GTSNPN, CDR2 SVGIG (reference sequence). This CDR3 is 14 amino acids long. The chain's CDR3 is CAWKSGTGGDGYTF. The CDR3 nucleotides read TGTGCCTGGAAGTCCGGGACAGGGGGCGATGGCTACACCTTC. The complete variable domain, with remaining parts taken from reference TRBV30 and TRBJ1-2, reads SQTIHQWPATLVQPVGSPLSLECTVEGTSNPNLYWYRQAAGRGLQLLFYSVGIGQISSEVPQNLSASRPQDRQFILSSKKLLLSDSGFYLCAWKSGTGGDGYTFGSGTRLTVV.

This chain joins TRBV27 and TRBJ1-1, with 9 nucleotides matching TRBD1. Germline V lookup: CDR1 MNHEY, CDR2 SMNVEV (reference sequence). This CDR3 is 17 amino acids long. Unmatched junction bases numbered 11, after V lost 6 bases and J lost 0 bases. The CDR3 region has the DNA TGTGCCAGCAGCTTAACAGGGGGCGCCCCAATGAACACTGAAGCTTTCTTT. It translates to CASSLTGGAPMNTEAFF.

The CDR3 sequence: CASIGKTIGYTF. The CDR3 coding sequence is TGTGCCAGCATAGGAAAAACTATTGGCTACACCTTC. The chain carries TRBV28 and TRBJ1-2; D gene uncertain. The CDR3 contains 12 residues. Germline CDR1 is MDHEN and CDR2 is SYDVKM. V was trimmed by 7 bases and J by 7 bases, leaving 13 bases between them.

Here the CDR3 reads CASSSRQGLQPQHF. The CDR3 nucleotides are TGTGCCAGCAGCTCCCGACAGGGGCTTCAGCCCCAGCATTTT. The rearrangement joins TRBV5-6 to TRBJ1-5, with 8 bases fitting TRBD1. The V gene end was trimmed by 3 bases and the J gene end by 6 bases; junction bases not matched to a gene: 5. The CDR3 consists of 14 residues. Germline V gene lookup returns CDR1 SGHDT and CDR2 YYEEEE.

The V gene is TRBV5-4, the J gene TRBJ1-4, with D maybe TRBD1 (5 bases). CDR1 and CDR2 (germline): SGHNT, YYREEE (reference sequence). Trimming removed 3 bases from V and 4 bases from J, with 19 bases in between. This CDR3 has 17 residues. The CDR3 region has the DNA TGTGCCAGCAGCTCAAAGACCTCAGGGCTCCTTAATGAAAAACTGTTTTTT. Translating gives CASSSKTSGLLNEKLFF.

V and J are TRBV5-1 and TRBJ2-2; TRBD1 matches 12 bases. Germline V gene sequence: CDR1 SGHRS, CDR2 YFSETQ. CDR3 length: 15 residues. Trimming at V came to 0 bases and at J to 8 bases, leaving 2 bases not matched to a gene. CDR3 bases: TGCGCCAGCAGCTTGGCGGGACAGGGGGCTGGGGAGCTGTTTTTT. Protein: CASSLAGQGAGELFF.

The chain couples TRBV19 to TRBJ2-3; D unresolved. The CDR3 runs to 15 residues. V shed 1 base and J shed 1 base, with 9 bases lying between them. Germline assignment: CDR1 LNHDA and CDR2 SQIVND (reference sequence). The CDR3 here is CASSIGVAGTDTQYF. For the CDR3, the DNA is TGTGCCAGTAGTATAGGGGTAGCAGGCACAGATACGCAGTATTTT.

This chain links TRBV7-2 with TRBJ1-1; no reliable D call. V was pared by 3 bases and J by 0 bases, with 8 bases between. The CDR3 sequence is 14 residues long. Germline V CDR1 and CDR2: SGHTA, FQGNSA. The CDR3 loop is CASSFSRLNTEAFF. The CDR3 DNA reads TGTGCCAGCAGCTTTTCCAGGTTGAACACTGAAGCTTTCTTT.

The genes are TRBV28 and TRBJ1-3, with 7 bases identical to TRBD1. Germline CDR1 and CDR2: MDHEN and SYDVKM. The CDR3 has 14 residues. Unmatched junction bases numbered 4, after V lost 8 bases and J lost 0 bases. Here the CDR3 DNA reads TGTGCCAGCCGTGGGACAGACTCTGGAAACACCATATATTTT. Protein sequence: CASRGTDSGNTIYF.

The gene calls are TRBV19 and TRBJ2-5; 10 nucleotides agree with TRBD2. The CDR3 length is 17 residues. The V gene's germline CDR1 is LNHDA and CDR2 SQIVND (reference sequence). V was clipped by 3 bases and J by 5 bases; unmatched bases: 12. Written as DNA, the CDR3 is TGTGCCAGTAGTATGGGGGCTAGCGGGAGCCCCAGGGAGACCCAGTACTTC. It specifies CASSMGASGSPRETQYF.

The V and J genes are TRBV27 and TRBJ2-3; no clear D. In germline, CDR1 is MNHEY, CDR2 SMNVEV (reference sequence). V lost 1 base and J 2 bases, leaving 13 bases between the germline ends. The CDR3 spans 16 residues. The CDR3 is CASSLLVVGHTDTQYF. CDR3 DNA sequence: TGTGCCAGCAGTTTATTGGTTGTGGGCCACACAGATACGCAGTATTTT.

Remarks on this clone: An end of the junction differs from the germline gene, which may be a read error. V usage is TRBV5-1 and J usage is TRBJ2-7; the match to TRBD2 covers 15 bases. The CDR3 loop spans 14 amino acids. Germline V gene data show CDR1 as SGHRS and CDR2 as YFSETQ. In nucleotides, the CDR3 is TGCGCCAGCAGCCCCGGGACTAGCGGGAGGTCCGGTAACTTC. Translated, it gives CASSPGTSGRSGNF.

This clone was seen more than once but under ten times. The CDR3 reads CASSLDRVMRSGANVLTF. The CDR3, as DNA: TGTGCCAGCAGCTTAGACAGAGTAATGCGCTCTGGGGCCAACGTCCTGACTTTC. This sequence joins TRBV5-6 and TRBJ2-6, with a weak D call TRBD1 (5 bases). CDR3 length: 18 amino acids. Trimming removed 2 bases from V and 0 bases from J, with 15 bases in between. The germline V gene has CDR1 SGHDT and CDR2 YYEEEE.

The rearrangement uses TRBV2 and TRBJ1-1; no firm D call. V was trimmed by 2 bases and J by 1 base, leaving 8 bases between them. The CDR3 totals 14 residues. The germline gives CDR1 SNHLY, CDR2 FYNNEI. The CDR3 region is CASSETFGNTEAFF. The CDR3 coding sequence is TGTGCCAGCAGTGAAACTTTTGGGAACACTGAAGCTTTCTTT.

The chain recombines TRBV18 with TRBJ1-2; 11 nucleotides agree with TRBD1. The germline V gene encodes CDR1 KGHSH and CDR2 LQKENI. The junction had 5 bases not matched to a gene; V was cut back by 3 bases and J by 8 bases. The CDR3 covers 14 residues. This CDR3 reads CASSPRTGGQGYTF. CDR3 DNA sequence: TGTGCCAGCTCACCCCGGACAGGGGGCCAGGGCTACACCTTC.

This chain uses TRBV19 with TRBJ2-2; 13 nucleotides line up with TRBD2. The V gene end was trimmed by 6 bases and the J gene end by 1 base; junction bases not matched to a gene: 8. This CDR3 comprises 18 residues. CDR1 and CDR2 from the germline V gene are LNHDA and SQIVND (reference sequence). The CDR3 loop is CASRQGLAGELNTGELFF. The DNA of the CDR3 is TGTGCCAGTAGACAAGGACTAGCGGGAGAGTTGAACACCGGGGAGCTGTTTTTT.

This chain uses TRBV5-6 with TRBJ1-2, with a tentative D call TRBD1 (5 bases). Trimming shortened V by 1 base and J by 6 bases, and 10 bases separated the two germline ends. The CDR3 is made up of 13 amino acids. Germline values: CDR1 SGHDT, CDR2 YYEEEE. CDR3 loop: CASSLRGENGYTF. In nucleotides, the CDR3 is TGTGCCAGCAGCTTGAGGGGTGAGAATGGCTACACCTTC.